Included here is one T cell receptor beta chain sequence, with context. Its antigen remains undetermined. At one end the junction does not follow the germline gene, possibly because of a read error. The record originates from a study of neurological immune-mediated disorders (dated by TCRdb to the late 2010s). With respect to the entire study: Among the 35 or so multiple sclerosis patients, relapsing-remitting MS was present in some 31 and secondary progressive MS was present in 3. Using UMI-based sequencing, the study compared peripheral blood TCR-beta repertoires from patients with HTLV-I-associated myelopathy (HAM/TSP), patients with multiple sclerosis, and healthy controls. The 106 TCR-beta libraries covered PBMC samples along with longitudinal samples, technical triplicates, and paired sorted CD4+ and CD8+ T-cell subsets. The cohort was made up of about 65 subjects, consisting of about 14 HAM/TSP patients, some 35 multiple sclerosis patients and about 20 healthy controls.

cDNA was synthesized by template-switch 5'RACE using a primer with a 10-nucleotide random unique molecular identifier that tagged each TCR transcript. Every sequencing run covered 15-18 subjects and yielded more than 180 million TCR-beta sequences. The RNeasy kit was used to extract total RNA. TCR-beta VDJ regions were amplified with primers for the TCR constant region and the 5'RACE anchor, using the KAPA Real-time Library Amplification kit. Sample indexes and Illumina adaptors were added in a first PCR, and a second PCR then increased library yield. After purification with Ampure beads, the TCR product of roughly 650 bp was size-selected on a 2% E-gel SizeSelection system. Library quality was checked on a Bioanalyzer, concentration was measured with Qubit, and libraries were quantified with the Kapa Library Quantification kit before pooling. Libraries were sequenced paired-end 2 x 150 bp on an Illumina HiSeq 2500. To increase sequence diversity, roughly 25-31% phiX was spiked into each library pool. As for the original processing: The quality-filtered reads were processed with the UMI-based MiGEC pipeline, whose error correction step removed more than 80% of the raw TCR sequences. IMGT germline references were used for alignment of VDJ genes, and clonotypes were defined by a unique CDR3 amino acid sequence together with V-J genes. VDJtools evaluated clonal expansion, Shannon diversity and CDR3 relatedness (CalcPairwiseDistances, ClusterSamples); CLCbio workbench built phylogenetic trees. Expanded clones were defined as having at least 8 unique UMIs, based on coefficient-of-variation modelling across technical triplicates. TCRdb reanalyzed the raw reads on its own, using fastp at Q25 for trimming and MiXCR for clone calling, and kept in-frame beta chains. Rows are combined by CDR3 protein, so each entry shows the most common genes and DNA. In this record, the V and J calls reflect TCRdb's handling and not the investigators' own analysis. This sample has 20,000 to 25,000 distinct CDR3 sequences in its table, and 17% of those were observed once. Around 7.5% of the sample is taken by the ten largest.

What the research found in general, with its limitations: The highest TCR clonal expansion was observed in HAM/TSP patients, whereas the lowest was observed in MS patients, even when compared with healthy controls. Across subjects, expanded clones never shared an identical CDR3 amino acid sequence, which suggests that the TCR-beta repertoires in every group were private. In a phylogenetic analysis, the repertoires of 18 out of 34 MS patients fell into a single cluster of related CDR3 sequences, pointing to a possible signature at the repertoire level. No association of the MS cluster with clinical or MRI features was observed, and the need for larger cohorts was stated by the authors.

Sorted-subset TCR libraries were prepared from around 1 million sorted CD4+ or CD8+ T cells. Multiple sclerosis patients were enrolled in a US clinical protocol evaluating disease progression by magnetic resonance imaging. PBMCs were separated from peripheral blood using Ficoll-Hypaque density gradient centrifugation and then cryopreserved in liquid nitrogen. Paired sorted CD4+ and CD8+ subsets came from healthy controls, HAM/TSP patients and MS patients. The CDR3, cysteine through phenylalanine, is 11 amino acids long. The only DNA kept is the CDR3, 33 bases in frame from the first base. CDR1 DFQATT and CDR2 SNEGSKA were looked up in the germline V gene (reference sequence).

Sequenced sample: CD8+ T cells from blood. This chain joins TRBV20-1 to TRBJ1-2; the best D guess is TRBD1, with 5 bases matching. The receptor comes from a woman under 30 with multiple sclerosis. The CDR3 is CSAIKTGPLAF. The nucleotide sequence reads as follows: TGCAGTGCTATTAAGACGGGACCTTTGGCCTTC.